This T cell receptor (beta chain) was retrieved from a study of blood T cell repertoires in COVID-19. Study background: Nucleic acid was either cDNA or gDNA, and it came from T cells, B-cell-depleted T cells, or PBMCs.

Trimming pared 6 bases from V and 0 bases from J, leaving 6 bases between. This CDR3 comprises 13 residues. The germline CDR1 and CDR2 sequences are MNHEY and SMNVEV (reference sequence). Here immunoSEQ multiplex PCR was the method, and the copy in TCRdb shows in-frame clones only, minus some. In the table there are approximately 100,000 clones, around 84% of which are singletons. The sequence was obtained from a man older than 75 with acute or convalescent COVID-19. This sequence joins TRBV27 and TRBJ2-1; D is possibly TRBD1 (5 bases). The specimen was peripheral blood. As DNA, the CDR3 is TGTGCCAGCAGGCAGGGCTCCTACAATGAGCAGTTCTTC. The encoded protein is CASRQGSYNEQFF.